Listed here is a single T cell receptor (beta chain). This entry is derived from a study of blood T cell repertoires in COVID-19. The data were produced by immunoSEQ multiplex PCR, yet TCRdb's version contains in-frame clones alone and is incomplete. Of approximately 440,000 clones listed, 70% to 90% were seen once; the top ten hold roughly 12%. Material: peripheral blood. This TCR was sampled from a woman aged 50 to 65 with COVID-19, enrolled during active disease.

For the CDR3, the DNA is TGCGCCAGCAGCTTTAGCAGGACAGGGGACACTGAAGCTTTCTTT. Translating it yields CASSFSRTGDTEAFF. The chain uses TRBV5-1 and TRBJ1-1; 9 bases are shared with TRBD1. The CDR3 is made up of 15 amino acids. The germline CDR1 and CDR2 sequences are SGHRS and YFSETQ. After removal of 2 bases from V and 3 bases from J, the junction contained 5 bases not matched to a gene.